This passage covers 5 T cell receptor beta chains from one sample sequenced in a study of T cells after yellow fever vaccination. MiXCR, run by TCRdb on the 5' RACE reads, gives a single entry per CDR3 protein. The repertoire holds about 63,000 distinct CDR3 sequences, around 7.4% seen once, with 36% in the top ten. Sequences were derived from CD8+ T cells sorted from PBMCs, sampled 15 days after the yellow fever booster vaccination. The receptors here all came from a man younger than 40 who received the YFV17D yellow fever vaccine.

About this clonotype itself: A junction boundary mismatches the germline segment, possibly from a read error. The chain carries TRBV2 and TRBJ1-4; the match to TRBD1 covers 7 bases. There are 15 residues in the CDR3. Germline lookup yields CDR1 SNHLY and CDR2 FYNNEI. CDR3 residues: CVSSVEGATNEKLFF. Written as DNA, the CDR3 is TGTGTCAGCAGTGTAGAGGGGGCTACTAATGAAAAACTGTTTTTT. The full variable domain, rest sourced from reference TRBV2 and TRBJ1-4, is EPEVTQTPSHQVTQMGQEVILRCVPISNHLYFYWYRQILGQKVEFLVSFYNNEISEKSEIFDDQFSVERPDGSNFTLKIRSTKLEDSAMYFCVSSVEGATNEKLFFGSGTQLSVL.

This clonotype was seen a handful of times. This rearrangement joins TRBV5-1 to TRBJ2-7; D gene unclear. V was pared by 0 bases and J by 3 bases, with 10 bases between. CDR3 length: 14 amino acids. Germline V lookup: CDR1 SGHRS, CDR2 YFSETQ. CDR3 amino acids: CASSLVGQVYEQYF. CDR3 sequence (DNA): TGCGCCAGCAGCTTGGTGGGTCAGGTCTACGAGCAGTACTTC.

The chain uses TRBV15 and TRBJ1-4; no clear D. The CDR3 covers 12 residues. Between the trimmed V and J ends, which lost 3 bases and 5 bases, there was a span of 4 bases. Per germline, CDR1 LNHNV and CDR2 YYDKDF (reference sequence). The CDR3 sequence: CATSSLNEKLFF. The CDR3 DNA reads TGTGCCACCAGCAGCTTAAATGAAAAACTGTTTTTT.

This clonotype was seen only a few times. The J gene is TRBJ2-7, the V gene TRBV23-1; D ambiguous. TRBV23-1 is designated an ORF whose function remains uncertain. V gave up 8 bases and J gave up 0 bases, with 2 bases separating them. The CDR3 has 10 residues. In nucleotides, the CDR3 is TGCGCCAGCTGCTCCTACGAGCAGTACTTC. It yields the protein CASCSYEQYF.

This clonotype has ten or more counts. This sequence joins TRBV20-1 and TRBJ1-4; D is uncertain. Germline V gives CDR1 DFQATT, CDR2 SNEGSKA (reference sequence). The CDR3 has 14 amino acids. Trimming stripped 0 bases from V and 4 bases from J, with 9 bases between. The CDR3 bases are TGCAGTGCTAGAGATCCCAATAGTAATGAAAAACTGTTTTTT. This translates into CSARDPNSNEKLFF.